This T cell receptor (beta chain) was identified during a study of blood T cell repertoires in COVID-19. Study-wide background: The study drew acute and convalescent COVID-19 samples from the United States, Italy and Spain. PBMCs, B-cell-depleted T cells, or T cells were the source of the cDNA or gDNA that made up the material.

The authors' processing: Quantification of nucleated cells was approximated via reference gene primer amplification. Libraries were prepared by immunoSEQ multiplex PCR; TCRdb keeps only in-frame clonotypes and omits some of them. From that table come the V and J calls and clone size; the DNA was used to work out D and trimming. The sample includes 14,000 or so clones, around 69% of them seen just once. The CDR3 has 15 residues. This chain links TRBV21-1 with TRBJ1-1; the table calls TRBD1, which could not be checked here. TRBV21-1 has pseudogene status. This receptor was obtained from a boy aged 2 to 9 with active or convalescent COVID-19. Source material: peripheral blood. CDR3 amino acids: CASPGMPPGDTEAFF. The CDR3 DNA reads as TGTGCCAGCCCAGGGATGCCCCCTGGGGACACTGAAGCTTTCTTT.